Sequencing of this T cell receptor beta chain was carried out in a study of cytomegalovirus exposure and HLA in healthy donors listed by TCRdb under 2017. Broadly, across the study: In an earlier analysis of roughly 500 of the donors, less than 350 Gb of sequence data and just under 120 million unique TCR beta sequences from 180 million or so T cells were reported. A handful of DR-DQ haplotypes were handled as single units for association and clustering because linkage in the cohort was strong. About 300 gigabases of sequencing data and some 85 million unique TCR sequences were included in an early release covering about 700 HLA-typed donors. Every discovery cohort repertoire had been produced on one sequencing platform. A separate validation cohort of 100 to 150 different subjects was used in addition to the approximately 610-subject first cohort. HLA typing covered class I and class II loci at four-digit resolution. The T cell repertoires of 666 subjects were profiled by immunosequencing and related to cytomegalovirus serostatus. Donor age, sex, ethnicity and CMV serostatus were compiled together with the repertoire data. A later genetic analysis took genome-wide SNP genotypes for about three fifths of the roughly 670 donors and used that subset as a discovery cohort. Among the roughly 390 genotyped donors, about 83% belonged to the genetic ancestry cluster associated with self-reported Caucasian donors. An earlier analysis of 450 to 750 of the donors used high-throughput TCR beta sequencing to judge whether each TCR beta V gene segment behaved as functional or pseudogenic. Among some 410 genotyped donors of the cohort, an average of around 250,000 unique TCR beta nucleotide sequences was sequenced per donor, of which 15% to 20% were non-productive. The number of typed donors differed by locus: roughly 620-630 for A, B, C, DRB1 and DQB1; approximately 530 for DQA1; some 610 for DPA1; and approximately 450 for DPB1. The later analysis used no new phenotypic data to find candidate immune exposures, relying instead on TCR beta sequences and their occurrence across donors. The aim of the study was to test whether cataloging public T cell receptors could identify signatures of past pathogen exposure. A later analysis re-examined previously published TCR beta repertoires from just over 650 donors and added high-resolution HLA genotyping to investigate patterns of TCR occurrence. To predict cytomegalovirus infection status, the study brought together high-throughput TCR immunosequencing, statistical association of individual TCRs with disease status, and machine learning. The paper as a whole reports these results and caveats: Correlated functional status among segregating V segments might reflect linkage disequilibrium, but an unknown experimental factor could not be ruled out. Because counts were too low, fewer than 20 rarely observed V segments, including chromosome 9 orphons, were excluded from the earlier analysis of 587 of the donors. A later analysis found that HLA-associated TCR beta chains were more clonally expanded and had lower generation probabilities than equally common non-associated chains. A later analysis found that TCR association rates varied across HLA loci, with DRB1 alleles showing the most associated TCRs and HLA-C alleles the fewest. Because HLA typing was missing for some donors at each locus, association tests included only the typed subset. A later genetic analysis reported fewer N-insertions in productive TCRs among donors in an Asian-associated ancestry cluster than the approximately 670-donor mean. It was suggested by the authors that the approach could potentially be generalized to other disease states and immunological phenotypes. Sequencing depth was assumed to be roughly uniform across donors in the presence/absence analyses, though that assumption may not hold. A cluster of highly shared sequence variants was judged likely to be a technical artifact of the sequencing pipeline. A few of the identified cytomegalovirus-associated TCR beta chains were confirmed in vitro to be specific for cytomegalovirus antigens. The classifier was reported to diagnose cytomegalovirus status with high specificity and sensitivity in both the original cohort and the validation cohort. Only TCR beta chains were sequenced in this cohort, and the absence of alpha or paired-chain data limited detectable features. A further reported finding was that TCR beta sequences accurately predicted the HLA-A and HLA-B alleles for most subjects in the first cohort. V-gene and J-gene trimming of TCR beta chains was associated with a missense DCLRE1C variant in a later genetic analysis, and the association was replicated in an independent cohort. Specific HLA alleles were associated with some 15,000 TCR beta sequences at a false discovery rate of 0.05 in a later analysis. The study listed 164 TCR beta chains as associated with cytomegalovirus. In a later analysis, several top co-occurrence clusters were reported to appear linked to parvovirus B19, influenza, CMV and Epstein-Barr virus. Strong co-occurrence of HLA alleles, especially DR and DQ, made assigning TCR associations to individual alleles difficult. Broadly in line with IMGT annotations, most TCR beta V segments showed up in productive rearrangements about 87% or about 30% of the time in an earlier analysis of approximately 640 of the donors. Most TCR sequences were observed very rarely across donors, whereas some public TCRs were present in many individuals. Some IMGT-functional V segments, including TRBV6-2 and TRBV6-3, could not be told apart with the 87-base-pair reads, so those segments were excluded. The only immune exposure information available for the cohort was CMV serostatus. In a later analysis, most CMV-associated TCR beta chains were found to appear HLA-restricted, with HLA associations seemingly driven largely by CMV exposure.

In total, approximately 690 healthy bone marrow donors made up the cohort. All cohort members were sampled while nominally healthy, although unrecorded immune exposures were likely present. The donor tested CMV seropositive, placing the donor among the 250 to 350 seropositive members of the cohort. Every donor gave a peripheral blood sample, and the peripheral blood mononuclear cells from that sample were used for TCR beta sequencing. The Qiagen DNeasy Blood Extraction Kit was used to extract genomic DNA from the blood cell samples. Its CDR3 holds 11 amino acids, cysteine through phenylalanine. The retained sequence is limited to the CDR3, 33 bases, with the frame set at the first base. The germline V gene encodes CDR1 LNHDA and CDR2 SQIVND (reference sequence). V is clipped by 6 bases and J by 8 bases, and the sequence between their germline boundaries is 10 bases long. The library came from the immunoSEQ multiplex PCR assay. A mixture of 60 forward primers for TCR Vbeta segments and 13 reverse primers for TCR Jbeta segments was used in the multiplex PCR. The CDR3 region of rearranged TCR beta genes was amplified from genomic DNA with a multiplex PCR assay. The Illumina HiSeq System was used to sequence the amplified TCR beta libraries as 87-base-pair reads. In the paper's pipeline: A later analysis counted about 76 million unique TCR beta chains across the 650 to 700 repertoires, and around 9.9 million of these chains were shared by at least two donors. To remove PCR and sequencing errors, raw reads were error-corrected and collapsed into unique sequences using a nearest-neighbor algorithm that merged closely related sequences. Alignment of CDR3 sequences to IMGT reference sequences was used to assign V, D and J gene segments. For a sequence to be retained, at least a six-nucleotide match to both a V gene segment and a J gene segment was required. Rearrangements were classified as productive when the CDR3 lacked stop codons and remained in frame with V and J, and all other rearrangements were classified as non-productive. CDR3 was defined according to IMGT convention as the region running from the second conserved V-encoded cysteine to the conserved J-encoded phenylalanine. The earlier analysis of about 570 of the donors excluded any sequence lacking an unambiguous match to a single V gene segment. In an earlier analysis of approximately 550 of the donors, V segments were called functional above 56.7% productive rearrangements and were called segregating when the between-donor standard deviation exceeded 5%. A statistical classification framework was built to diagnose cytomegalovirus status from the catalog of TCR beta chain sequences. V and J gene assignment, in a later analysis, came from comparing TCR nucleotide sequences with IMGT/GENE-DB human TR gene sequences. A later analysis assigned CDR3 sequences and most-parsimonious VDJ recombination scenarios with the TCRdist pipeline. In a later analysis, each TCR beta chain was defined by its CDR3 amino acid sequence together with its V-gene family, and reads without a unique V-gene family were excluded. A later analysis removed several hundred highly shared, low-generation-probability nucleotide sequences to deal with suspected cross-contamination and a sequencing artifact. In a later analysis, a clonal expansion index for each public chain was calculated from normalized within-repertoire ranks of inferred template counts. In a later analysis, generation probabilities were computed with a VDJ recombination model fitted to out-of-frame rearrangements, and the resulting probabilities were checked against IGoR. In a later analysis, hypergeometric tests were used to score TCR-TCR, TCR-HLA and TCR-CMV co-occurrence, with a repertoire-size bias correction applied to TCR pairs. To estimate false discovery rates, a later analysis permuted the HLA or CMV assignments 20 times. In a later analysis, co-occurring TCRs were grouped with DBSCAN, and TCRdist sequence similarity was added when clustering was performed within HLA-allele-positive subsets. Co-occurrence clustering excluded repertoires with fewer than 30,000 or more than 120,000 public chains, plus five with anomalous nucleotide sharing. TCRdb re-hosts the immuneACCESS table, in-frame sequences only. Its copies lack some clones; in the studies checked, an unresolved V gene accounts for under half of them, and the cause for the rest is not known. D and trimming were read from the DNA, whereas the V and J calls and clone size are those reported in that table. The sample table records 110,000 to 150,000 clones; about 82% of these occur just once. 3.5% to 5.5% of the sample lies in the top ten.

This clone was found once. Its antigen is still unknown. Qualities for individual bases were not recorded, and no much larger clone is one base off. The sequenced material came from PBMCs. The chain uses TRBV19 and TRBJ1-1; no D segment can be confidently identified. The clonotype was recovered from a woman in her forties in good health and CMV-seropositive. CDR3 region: CASRWEYEAFF. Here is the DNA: TGTGCCAGTAGGTGGGAGTACGAAGCTTTCTTT.